A single sample gave rise to the 10 T cell receptor beta chains below, sequenced in a study of blood T cell repertoires in COVID-19. Clones were read by immunoSEQ multiplex PCR, and TCRdb kept only the in-frame ones, dropping some. The profile shows 300,000 to 400,000 clones, 85% to 90% of them singletons. Sequenced sample: PBMCs or T cells enriched from blood (not recorded which). These receptor sequences come from a young man who had recovered from COVID-19.

The V and J genes are TRBV10-3 and TRBJ1-2; 7 bases align to TRBD1. The CDR3 is 16 residues long. The V gene's germline CDR1 is ENHRY and CDR2 SYGVKD. Trimming cost V 6 bases and J 0 bases; bases outside gene matches: 10. The DNA of the CDR3 is TGTGCCATCAGAACCGGGACAGCGGAATCTAACTATGGCTACACCTTC. This gives the protein CAIRTGTAESNYGYTF.

CDR3 nucleotides: TGTGCCAGCAGCTTGGGCCCGGGACAGGGACTCAACACTGAAGCTTTCTTT. Translation: CASSLGPGQGLNTEAFF. The chain joins TRBV5-4 to TRBJ1-1; 9 bases are a match to TRBD1. Losses at the gene ends were 0 bases for V and 2 bases for J; bases not matched to a gene: 8. The CDR3 has 17 amino acids. CDR1 is SGHNT and CDR2 is YYREEE in the germline V gene (reference sequence).

This chain uses TRBV28 with TRBJ2-1, with TRBD2 matching 7 bases. V trimming: 1 base; J trimming: 12 bases; junction bases outside the gene matches: 3. This CDR3 is 12 amino acids long. Germline V gene lookup returns CDR1 MDHEN and CDR2 SYDVKM. The CDR3 DNA follows: TGTGCCAGCAGTTTATTAGCTAGCGGGCAGTTCTTC. This codes for CASSLLASGQFF.

This clone turned up a few times. The V call is TRBV12-3 or TRBV12-4, the J call TRBJ1-2; 7 bases line up with TRBD1. The CDR3 totals 13 residues. Germline trimming cut 6 bases from V and 5 bases from J; bases unmatched to any gene: 6. DNA of the CDR3: TGTGCCAGCAGCAACGACAGGGTATATGGCTACACCTTC. Translating it yields CASSNDRVYGYTF.

This chain links TRBV5-6 with TRBJ1-3, with 8 nucleotides matching TRBD1. Germline CDR1 reads SGHDT; CDR2 reads YYEEEE. The CDR3 extends over 14 amino acids. Unmatched junction bases numbered 4, after V lost 1 base and J lost 7 bases. The CDR3 DNA is TGTGCCAGCAGCTTGTTGAGACAGGGGAACACCATATATTTT. It codes for CASSLLRQGNTIYF.

The J gene is TRBJ2-7, the V gene TRBV7-2, with 10 bases that match TRBD2. This CDR3 is built from 17 residues. Per germline, CDR1 SGHTA and CDR2 FQGNSA. With 5 bases clipped from V and 2 bases from J, the junction kept 12 bases outside the gene matches. CDR3 sequence (DNA): TGTGCCAGCAGCCCCCAAGCCTCTAGCGGGAGTACCTACGAGCAGTACTTC. Protein product: CASSPQASSGSTYEQYF.

The chain carries TRBV12-3 or TRBV12-4 and TRBJ1-4, with 9 nucleotides matching TRBD1. The CDR3 is 13 residues long. V lost 5 bases to trimming and J lost 8 bases; unmatched junction nucleotides: 3. DNA of the CDR3: TGTGCCAGCAGTGGGGGGACAGGGGAAAAACTGTTTTTT. Residues: CASSGGTGEKLFF.

The J gene is TRBJ1-5, the V gene TRBV7-2; TRBD1 agrees at 10 bases. This CDR3 contains 19 residues. Looked up from germline, CDR1 is SGHTA and CDR2 is FQGNSA. After removal of 5 bases from V and 2 bases from J, the junction contained 15 bases not matched to a gene. This chain's CDR3 is CASSLYPYRDRGGNQPQHF. CDR3 bases: TGTGCCAGCAGCCTATACCCGTACCGGGACAGGGGTGGCAATCAGCCCCAGCATTTT.

The sample holds a few counts of this clone. The chain recombines TRBV7-8 with TRBJ2-6; 16 bases fit TRBD2. V was pared by 4 bases and J by 0 bases, with 9 bases of the junction left unmatched. This CDR3 is built from 21 residues. Germline V gives CDR1 SGHVS, CDR2 FQNEAQ. CDR3 protein: CASSSGTSGRATFSGANVLTF. The CDR3 DNA reads as TGTGCCAGCAGCTCTGGGACTAGCGGGAGGGCCACCTTCTCTGGGGCCAACGTCCTGACTTTC.

This clone was detected only once. V gene TRBV7-3 combines with J gene TRBJ2-5, with 10 bases matching TRBD2. The CDR3 sequence is 15 residues long. In germline, CDR1 is SGHTA, CDR2 FQGTGA. Germline trimming cut 1 base from V and 4 bases from J; bases unmatched to any gene: 3. In DNA form, the CDR3 reads TGTGCCAGCAGCTTAATAGCGGGAGGCGGAGAGACCCAGTACTTC. This encodes CASSLIAGGGETQYF.